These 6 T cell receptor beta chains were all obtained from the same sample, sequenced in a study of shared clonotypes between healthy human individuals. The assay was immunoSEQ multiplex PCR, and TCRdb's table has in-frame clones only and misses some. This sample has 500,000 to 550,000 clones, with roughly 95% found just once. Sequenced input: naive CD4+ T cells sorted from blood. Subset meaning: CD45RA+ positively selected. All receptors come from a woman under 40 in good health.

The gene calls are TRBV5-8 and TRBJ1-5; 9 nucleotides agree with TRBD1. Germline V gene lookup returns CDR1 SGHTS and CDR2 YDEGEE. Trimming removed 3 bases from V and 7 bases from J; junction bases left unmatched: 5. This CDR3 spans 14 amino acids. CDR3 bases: TGTGCCAGCAGCTACACAGGGGGCTTACAGCCCCAGCATTTT. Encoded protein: CASSYTGGLQPQHF.

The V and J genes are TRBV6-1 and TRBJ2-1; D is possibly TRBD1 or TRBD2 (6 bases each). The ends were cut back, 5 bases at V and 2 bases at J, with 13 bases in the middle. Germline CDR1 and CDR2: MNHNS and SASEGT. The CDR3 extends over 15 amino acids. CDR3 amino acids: CASSQQGGTYNEQFF. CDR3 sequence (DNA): TGTGCCAGCAGTCAACAGGGAGGTACCTACAATGAGCAGTTCTTC.

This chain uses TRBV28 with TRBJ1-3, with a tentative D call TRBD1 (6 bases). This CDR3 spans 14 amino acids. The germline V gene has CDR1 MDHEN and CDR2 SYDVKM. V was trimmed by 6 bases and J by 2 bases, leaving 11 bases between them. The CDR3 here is CASRNRETGNTIYF. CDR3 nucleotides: TGTGCCAGCAGGAACAGGGAAACTGGAAACACCATATATTTT.

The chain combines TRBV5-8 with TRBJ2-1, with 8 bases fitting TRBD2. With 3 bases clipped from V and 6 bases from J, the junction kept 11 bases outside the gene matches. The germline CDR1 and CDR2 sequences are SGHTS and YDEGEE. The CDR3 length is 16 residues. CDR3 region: CASSSSPGLVPNEQFF. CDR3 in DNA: TGTGCCAGCAGCTCGTCTCCGGGACTAGTTCCCAATGAGCAGTTCTTC.

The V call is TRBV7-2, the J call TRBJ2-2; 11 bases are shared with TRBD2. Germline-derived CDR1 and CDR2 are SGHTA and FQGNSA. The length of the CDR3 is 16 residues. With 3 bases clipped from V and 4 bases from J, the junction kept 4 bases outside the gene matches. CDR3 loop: CASSLSGLAATGELFF. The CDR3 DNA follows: TGTGCCAGCAGCTTGTCGGGACTAGCGGCCACCGGGGAGCTGTTTTTT.

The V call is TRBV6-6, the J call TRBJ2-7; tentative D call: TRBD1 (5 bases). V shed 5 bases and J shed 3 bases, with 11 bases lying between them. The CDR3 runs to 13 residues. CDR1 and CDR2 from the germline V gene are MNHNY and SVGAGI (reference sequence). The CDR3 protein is CASSLRESYEQYF. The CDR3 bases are TGTGCCAGCAGTCTCAGGGAAAGCTACGAGCAGTACTTC.